This T cell receptor (beta chain) was captured in a study of identical twins. Regarding the study as a whole: Abundant beta clonotypes from cord blood had fewer insertions, unlike memory repertoires, which showed none. Monozygotic twin pairs showed more out-of-frame TCR alpha sharing than models estimated. When twins shared out-of-frame alpha sequences, those sequences had excess low generation probability.

This clonotype appeared a few times. What it binds is not known. CDR3 length: 14 amino acids. Trimming cost V 6 bases and J 1 base; bases outside gene matches: 1. From germline, CDR1 is MDHEN and CDR2 SYDVKM. Template switching (which added a universal primer site) was used, and cDNA carried unique molecular identifiers. TCRdb analysed the 5' RACE reads with MiXCR anew, one entry per CDR3 protein. Of 200,000 to 300,000 distinct CDR3 sequences listed, over 9.5% are singletons. Sequenced material: memory T cells sorted from blood. The sequence was obtained from a man aged 50 or older in good health. The gene calls are TRBV28 and TRBJ1-5; TRBD1 aligns across 9 bases. This CDR3 is CASRGQGSNQPQHF. In DNA, the CDR3 is TGTGCCAGCAGAGGACAGGGGAGCAATCAGCCCCAGCATTTT.